One T cell receptor (beta chain) is described in this entry. The target antigen is unknown. This record comes from a study of cytomegalovirus exposure and HLA in healthy donors. Points from the study as a whole: The HLA-A and HLA-B alleles of most subjects were reportedly predicted accurately from TCR beta sequences. Some TCR beta chains (roughly 160 of them) were listed as cytomegalovirus-associated. The authors later found TCR association rates varying by HLA locus, with DRB1 most and HLA-C fewest. In a later analysis, parvovirus B19, influenza, CMV and Epstein-Barr virus appeared linked to several top co-occurrence clusters.

The ends lost 2 bases at V and 4 bases at J; junction bases unmatched: 6. Germline CDR1 reads SGHRS; CDR2 reads YFSETQ. CDR3 length: 15 residues. 60 Vbeta and 13 Jbeta primers were used in PCR. Generated by immunoSEQ multiplex PCR, the TCRdb table keeps only in-frame clones and is missing some. The table includes around 170,000 clones, about 80% detected once. Specimen: PBMCs. J is TRBJ2-5 and V is TRBV5-1; TRBD1 aligns across 9 bases. The clonotype originates from a woman in her thirties or forties in good health and CMV-seronegative. In nucleotides, the CDR3 is TGCGCCAGCAGCTTACAGGGGGCGGGTGGAGAGACCCAGTACTTC. This translates into CASSLQGAGGETQYF.